These 28 T cell receptor beta chains were sequenced from one sample in a study of blood T cell repertoires in COVID-19. TCRdb's copy holds only in-frame clones and misses some; the assay was immunoSEQ multiplex PCR. The sample carries under 300,000 clones, approximately 87% recorded once. Source material: peripheral blood. The receptors come from a woman in her thirties with COVID-19, enrolled during active disease.

The chain combines TRBV19 with TRBJ1-5, with D hard to call. The CDR3 length is 15 residues. Deletions cut 3 bases from V and 2 bases from J, with 11 bases between. Germline V lookup: CDR1 LNHDA, CDR2 SQIVND (reference sequence). CDR3 sequence reads: CASSMEGLGNQPQHF. The CDR3 DNA follows: TGTGCCAGTAGTATGGAGGGATTAGGCAATCAGCCCCAGCATTTT.

The chain employs TRBV7-6 and TRBJ2-7; 7 bases align to TRBD1. This CDR3 contains 16 residues. Germline V lookup: CDR1 SGHVS, CDR2 FNYEAQ. J was trimmed by 4 bases and V by 5 bases; bases with no gene match: 14. The CDR3 region has the DNA TGTGCCAGCAGCACCTGGACAGGACTGACCGATTACGAGCAGTACTTC. It specifies CASSTWTGLTDYEQYF.

This sequence joins TRBV6-2 or TRBV6-3 and TRBJ2-2; the match to TRBD1 covers 9 bases. With V trimmed by 5 bases and J by 5 bases, 6 bases remained unmatched. CDR3 size: 15 residues. Germline assignment: CDR1 MNHEY and CDR2 SVGEGT. The CDR3 here is CASSGGTGRTGELFF. CDR3 nucleotide sequence: TGTGCCAGCAGTGGTGGGACAGGGAGGACCGGGGAGCTGTTTTTT.

CDR3 sequence reads: CASSSTQTDPYGYTF. The CDR3 DNA reads as TGTGCCAGCAGCTCTACTCAGACAGACCCCTATGGCTACACCTTC. The chain recombines TRBV7-9 with TRBJ1-2; D perhaps matches TRBD1 (5 bases). V was pared by 4 bases and J by 4 bases, with 16 bases between. The CDR3 is 15 amino acids. CDR1 and CDR2 from the germline V gene are SEHNR and FQNEAQ (reference sequence).

The chain is built from TRBV20-1 and TRBJ2-5; TRBD2 is a possible D gene (6 bases). The V end lost 3 bases, the J end lost 5 bases, and 16 bases lay between the germline ends. Germline V CDR1 and CDR2: DFQATT, SNEGSKA (reference sequence). The CDR3 extends over 14 amino acids. The CDR3: CSASRNGAGETQYF. The DNA for the CDR3 is TGCAGTGCTAGTAGGAACGGGGCGGGGGAGACCCAGTACTTC.

The chain is built from TRBV6-1 and TRBJ2-7; weak D call: TRBD1 (6 bases). This CDR3 comprises 14 residues. Trimming took off 2 bases at V and 0 bases at J, with 8 bases between the two ends. CDR1 and CDR2 from the germline V gene are MNHNS and SASEGT. The DNA of the CDR3 is TGTGCCAGCAGTGAAAGGGGGAGCTCCTACGAGCAGTACTTC. It specifies CASSERGSSYEQYF.

This sequence joins TRBV6-5 and TRBJ1-4; 11 positions match TRBD1. The CDR3 spans 15 residues. Germline values: CDR1 MNHEY, CDR2 SVGAGI. Trimming at V came to 2 bases and at J to 7 bases, leaving 3 bases not matched to a gene. The CDR3 bases are TGTGCCAGCAGTTACGGACAGGGGGCAGGTGAAAAACTGTTTTTT. Translation: CASSYGQGAGEKLFF.

In this sample, this clone turned up once. J is TRBJ2-2 and V is TRBV19; TRBD2 matches at 12 bases. V dropped 5 bases and J dropped 6; count of bases not matched to a gene: 4. The CDR3 is 15 amino acids. Germline lookup yields CDR1 LNHDA and CDR2 SQIVND (reference sequence). The CDR3 DNA is TGTGCCAGTAGTGCCCTAGCGGGGGGGCCCGGGGAGCTGTTTTTT. Protein product: CASSALAGGPGELFF.

The V and J genes are TRBV7-9 and TRBJ2-2; 9 positions agree with TRBD2. This CDR3 is 17 amino acids long. V lost 5 bases to trimming and J lost 2 bases; unmatched junction nucleotides: 9. Germline CDR1 and CDR2: SEHNR and FQNEAQ (reference sequence). The CDR3, as DNA: TGTGCCAGCAGCACGAGATTAGCGGGGGTCAACACCGGGGAGCTGTTTTTT. Its protein product is CASSTRLAGVNTGELFF. Full variable domain (remainder filled in from reference TRBV7-9 and TRBJ2-2): DTGVSQNPRHKITKRGQNVTFRCDPISEHNRLYWYRQTLGQGPEFLTYFQNEAQLEKSRLLSDRFSAERPKGSFSTLEIQRTEQGDSAMYLCASSTRLAGVNTGELFFGEGSRLTVL.

J is TRBJ2-6 and V is TRBV7-9; weak D call: TRBD2 (7 bases). Germline V gene data show CDR1 as SEHNR and CDR2 as FQNEAQ (reference sequence). V was clipped by 5 bases and J by 2 bases, with 10 bases between them. This CDR3 is 15 amino acids long. The CDR3 reads CASSLGGAGANVLTF. The CDR3 coding sequence is TGTGCCAGCAGCCTAGGGGGGGCTGGGGCCAACGTCCTGACTTTC.

This chain links TRBV5-6 with TRBJ2-1, with D perhaps matching TRBD2 (6 bases). V was trimmed by 4 bases and J by 0 bases, leaving 20 bases between them. The germline V gene encodes CDR1 SGHDT and CDR2 YYEEEE. The length of the CDR3 is 18 residues. The CDR3 region is CASSDGVRLGSSYNEQFF. As DNA, the CDR3 is TGTGCCAGCAGCGATGGTGTTCGACTAGGCAGCTCCTACAATGAGCAGTTCTTC. The full variable domain, with the rest looked up from reference TRBV5-6 and TRBJ2-1, is DAGVTQSPTHLIKTRGQQVTLRCSPKSGHDTVSWYQQALGQGPQFIFQYYEEEERQRGNFPDRFSGHQFPNYSSELNVNALLLGDSALYLCASSDGVRLGSSYNEQFFGPGTRLTVL.

CDR3: CASSILGVALRTDTQYF. The CDR3 nucleotides are TGTGCCAGCAGCATTCTCGGAGTGGCCCTACGCACAGATACGCAGTATTTT. This chain uses TRBV5-4 with TRBJ2-3; no firm D call. This CDR3 region has 17 residues. Germline V gene sequence: CDR1 SGHNT, CDR2 YYREEE (reference sequence). Trimming shortened V by 4 bases and J by 1 base, and 19 bases separated the two germline ends.

This chain links TRBV6-5 with TRBJ2-7; TRBD2 might be the D (5 bases). From germline, CDR1 is MNHEY and CDR2 SVGAGI. V was cut by 4 bases and J by 0 bases, with 13 bases left in between. CDR3 size: 15 residues. CDR3 protein: CASSLRRVLSYEQYF. Here the CDR3 DNA reads TGTGCCAGCAGTTTGCGGCGGGTCCTCTCCTACGAGCAGTACTTC.

The V and J genes are TRBV6-5 and TRBJ1-1; D is unclear. V was shortened by 7 bases and J by 3 bases, with 15 bases between the two germline ends. The CDR3 has 14 amino acids. Per germline, CDR1 MNHEY and CDR2 SVGAGI. The DNA for the CDR3 is TGTGCCAGCAACGCAGAGACGAGGTACACTGAAGCTTTCTTT. Amino acids: CASNAETRYTEAFF.

This clone has a single count. This rearrangement joins TRBV4-1 to TRBJ2-3; weak D call: TRBD1 (5 bases). The CDR3 covers 15 residues. Trimming shortened V by 4 bases and J by 3 bases, and 14 bases separated the two germline ends. The V gene's germline CDR1 is MGHRA and CDR2 YSYEKL. Here the CDR3 DNA reads TGCGCCAGCAGCCCCCAAGGGGCTCGGACAGATACGCAGTATTTT. Protein sequence: CASSPQGARTDTQYF.

This clone has a single count. The V gene is TRBV28, the J gene TRBJ1-5, with 8 bases matching TRBD1. Germline assignment: CDR1 MDHEN and CDR2 SYDVKM. V was pared by 8 bases and J by 0 bases, with 15 bases of the junction left unmatched. This CDR3 is 18 amino acids long. CDR3 DNA: TGTGCCAGCCTTCAGGGGGCTCCGGAGGGCGATAGCAATCAGCCCCAGCATTTT. Its protein is CASLQGAPEGDSNQPQHF.

The chain uses TRBV7-9 and TRBJ2-3, with 8 bases fitting TRBD2. Germline V lookup: CDR1 SEHNR, CDR2 FQNEAQ (reference sequence). This CDR3 is built from 16 residues. V gave up 0 bases and J gave up 5 bases; unmatched junction bases: 7. The CDR3 coding sequence is TGTGCCAGCAGCTTAGCGGTCGGGGGGGTTGGAGATACGCAGTATTTT. It yields the protein CASSLAVGGVGDTQYF.

The chain uses TRBV7-9 and TRBJ1-6; D is perhaps TRBD1 (5 bases). From germline, CDR1 is SEHNR and CDR2 FQNEAQ (reference sequence). The CDR3 spans 13 residues. Trimming stripped 6 bases from V and 9 bases from J, with 12 bases between. The CDR3 here is CASRQIQGSPLHF. Here the CDR3 DNA reads TGTGCCAGCAGACAAATTCAGGGTTCACCCCTCCACTTT.

The chain joins TRBV14 to TRBJ1-2, with no clear D. V lost 1 base and J 7 bases, leaving 13 bases between the germline ends. This CDR3 region has 14 residues. Germline loops: CDR1 SGHDN, CDR2 FVKESK. CDR3 DNA: TGTGCCAGCAGCCAAGGTCTTCGTCCAGTTGGCTACACCTTC. Protein: CASSQGLRPVGYTF. Filled out from reference TRBV14 and TRBJ1-2, the complete variable domain reads EAGVTQFPSHSVIEKGQTVTLRCDPISGHDNLYWYRRVMGKEIKFLLHFVKESKQDESGMPNNRFLAERTGGTYSTLKVQPAELEDSGVYFCASSQGLRPVGYTFGSGTRLTVV.

The V call is TRBV2, the J call TRBJ2-7, with 7 bases fitting TRBD2. The V and J ends lost 7 bases and 5 bases, in that order; junction bases with no gene match: 8. CDR3 length equals 13 residues. Per germline, CDR1 SNHLY and CDR2 FYNNEI. For the CDR3, the DNA is TGTGCCAGCACCTCCTGGGAGGGCGACGAGCAGTACTTC. As protein: CASTSWEGDEQYF.

This clone was picked up one time. The chain is built from TRBV4-1 and TRBJ1-5; D is uncertain. CDR3 length equals 16 residues. V was cut by 0 bases and J by 4 bases, with 13 bases left in between. CDR1 is MGHRA and CDR2 is YSYEKL in the germline V gene. Here the CDR3 reads CASSQDPSWRNQPQHF. CDR3 bases: TGCGCCAGCAGCCAAGACCCCTCGTGGAGAAATCAGCCCCAGCATTTT.

This clone was seen a handful of times. This chain uses TRBV9 with TRBJ2-3, with TRBD2 matching 14 bases. The germline V gene has CDR1 SGDLS and CDR2 YYNGEE. Germline trimming cut 3 bases from V and 5 bases from J; bases unmatched to any gene: 8. This CDR3 contains 17 residues. The CDR3 loop reads CASSARLAGGAIDTQYF. The DNA for the CDR3 is TGTGCCAGCAGCGCGAGACTAGCGGGGGGGGCCATAGATACGCAGTATTTT.

V is TRBV5-1 and J is TRBJ2-7, with 7 nucleotides matching TRBD2. Germline V gene data show CDR1 as SGHRS and CDR2 as YFSETQ. CDR3 length equals 13 residues. V lost 0 bases to trimming and J lost 4 bases; unmatched junction nucleotides: 1. CDR3 nucleotide sequence: TGCGCCAGCAGCTTGGGGGGAGGGTACGAGCAGTACTTC. It yields the protein CASSLGGGYEQYF.

The chain recombines TRBV7-2 with TRBJ2-7; 8 bases are shared with TRBD1. V dropped 5 bases and J dropped 4; count of bases not matched to a gene: 7. Germline assignment: CDR1 SGHTA and CDR2 FQGNSA. The CDR3 has 14 amino acids. The CDR3 protein is CASSTRTGNYEQYF. The CDR3 region has the DNA TGTGCCAGCAGCACCCGGACAGGGAATTACGAGCAGTACTTC.

The chain joins TRBV13 to TRBJ1-2; possibly TRBD1 for D (5 bases). Germline V gene lookup returns CDR1 PRHDT and CDR2 FYEKMQ (reference sequence). The CDR3 runs 14 residues. V lost 4 bases to trimming and J lost 2 bases, with 11 bases between them. CDR3 DNA sequence: TGTGCCAGCAGCTCAGGGAGGGCCAACTATGGCTACACCTTC. It translates to CASSSGRANYGYTF.

The J gene is TRBJ1-1, the V gene TRBV6-5, with a possible D match to TRBD1 (5 bases). Germline V gives CDR1 MNHEY, CDR2 SVGAGI. The CDR3 length is 12 residues. Deletions cut 7 bases from V and 7 bases from J, with 13 bases between. CDR3 sequence (DNA): TGTGCCAGCAAACGGGGGGGAGGTGAAGCTTTCTTT. Translating gives CASKRGGGEAFF.

The CDR3 sequence is CATDRGYNEQFF. CDR3 nucleotide sequence: TGTGCCACGGACAGGGGATACAATGAGCAGTTCTTC. The chain recombines TRBV6-6 with TRBJ2-1; TRBD1 matches 9 bases. Trimming at V came to 10 bases and at J to 4 bases, leaving 2 bases not matched to a gene. Germline V gives CDR1 MNHNY, CDR2 SVGAGI (reference sequence). The CDR3 is made up of 12 amino acids.

This sequence joins TRBV30 and TRBJ1-6; D uncertain. Germline values: CDR1 GTSNPN, CDR2 SVGIG (reference sequence). The CDR3 is made up of 12 amino acids. The V end lost 2 bases, the J end lost 7 bases, and 6 bases lay between the germline ends. As DNA, the CDR3 is TGTGCCTGGAGTCCAGGAAATTCACCCCTCCACTTT. This encodes CAWSPGNSPLHF.